This TCR beta chain was captured in a study of response to subunit inactivated influenza vaccine (dated by TCRdb to about 2018). For the study in its entirety: Deep quantitative profiling of the T cell receptor repertoire was used in the study to follow responses to a trivalent subunit inactivated influenza vaccine. Findings and caveats that apply to the study as a whole: The authors proposed that each seasonal influenza vaccination may bring in only a limited number of new T cells.

This clonotype appeared a few times. The clone's antigen remains unknown. No much larger clone exists at a distance of one base, and base qualities are not known. Libraries came from RT-PCR. Reads for this sample came from an Illumina HiSeq 2500. TCRdb reanalyzed the raw reads on its own, using fastp at Q25 for trimming and MiXCR for clone calling, and kept in-frame beta chains. Every entry covers one CDR3 protein and lists the most common genes and DNA from its rows. The table for this sample lists around 470,000 distinct CDR3 sequences; under 8.5% of them were counted only once. The ten largest clones add up to roughly 14% of the sample. From its cysteine to its phenylalanine, the CDR3 spans 15 amino acids. Only the CDR3 portion is preserved as DNA: 45 bases, with reading frame beginning at the first base. CDR1 DFQATT and CDR2 SNEGSKA were looked up in the germline V gene (reference sequence). V sheds 6 bases and J sheds 5 bases, leaving 19 bases between their ends.

This receptor was taken from a man between 50 and 69 years old who received an inactivated influenza vaccine. Donor details come from another sample of the same person, matched by shared clones. The sequenced sample was PBMCs from blood, obtained about 23 months after vaccination. The chain is made from TRBV20-1 and TRBJ2-2; the D gene is perhaps TRBD1, from 6 matching bases. The CDR3 region reads CSAIDRKSVTGELFF. The nucleotides read TGCAGTGCCATAGACAGGAAATCGGTGACCGGGGAGCTGTTTTTT.